Described below is a single TCR beta chain sequence and its context. The identical CDR3 is also encoded by other nucleotide sequences in the sample. These data come from a study of blood T cell repertoires in COVID-19. Whole-study context: Acute and convalescent COVID-19 specimens originated in the United States, Italy and Spain. Sources were T cells, B-cell-depleted T cells, or PBMCs; the material itself was cDNA or gDNA.

The CDR3 loop spans 15 amino acids. In germline, CDR1 is SGHAT, CDR2 FQNNGV. V gave up 1 base and J gave up 3 bases; unmatched junction bases: 3. In the original analysis: Amplification with reference gene primers provided the estimates of nucleated cell counts. Produced via immunoSEQ multiplex PCR; TCRdb's table is partial and in-frame only. The DNA gave D and trimming, while V, J and clone size come from that table. The table has some 150,000 clones, approximately 86% seen once. This receptor was taken from a man between 65 and 79 years old with acute or convalescent COVID-19. The specimen sequenced was peripheral blood. This chain connects TRBV11-2 to TRBJ2-1, with 7 bases that match TRBD2. The CDR3 DNA sequence: TGTGCCAGCAGCTTAGCGGGAGGACTCTACAATGAGCAGTTCTTC. Amino acid sequence: CASSLAGGLYNEQFF.